The sequence of this T cell receptor beta chain was determined in a study of human T cells and chemical hapten exposure. Trimming removed 5 bases from V and 7 bases from J; junction bases left unmatched: 9. Germline V gene lookup returns CDR1 MNHEY and CDR2 SMNVEV (reference sequence). The CDR3 totals 15 residues. MiXCR, run by TCRdb on the RACE reads, gives a single entry per CDR3 protein. The table shows tens of thousands of distinct CDR3 sequences, with 9.9% occurring only once. Time point denoted: patch test 3, about 24 weeks after DPC sensitization. Treatment here: therapeutic diphenylcyclopropenone sensitization with weekly scalp DPC.

This TCR was sampled from a woman between 40 and 50 years old with alopecia areata. Some clones in this sample may be carry-over from other donors' samples. The chain combines TRBV27 with TRBJ2-3, with TRBD2 matching over 10 bases. Sample: whole blood, taken in connection with sensitization to the hapten diphenylcyclopropenone (DPC). The CDR3 nucleotides are TGTGCCAGCAGTCCGCAAGCGGGGGGGTTAAATACGCAGTATTTT. Translating it yields CASSPQAGGLNTQYF.